This TCR beta chain was documented in a study of breast tumors, draining lymph nodes, adjacent tissues. Points on this clonotype: The antigen is unknown.

Study findings and constraints: Luminal-like breast cancer showed significantly higher tumor–nontumor repertoire similarity than basal-like. The data were judged consistent with most tumor T cells coming from lymph node and expanding in tumor. Tumors had less TCR diversity than lymph nodes, more than nontumor tissue. That most tumor T cells come from lymph nodes remained unproven.

TCRdb redid the calling of the multiplex PCR reads with MiXCR, one entry per CDR3 protein. The table includes more than 50,000 distinct CDR3 sequences, over 40% detected once. CDR3 size: 13 residues. The V gene end was trimmed by 5 bases and the J gene end by 9 bases; junction bases not matched to a gene: 4. Germline V gene data show CDR1 as ENHRY and CDR2 as SYGVKD. The TCR originated in a female donor with breast cancer. Some clones in this sample may be carry-over from other donors' samples. The chain carries TRBV10-3 and TRBJ1-6; 7 bases fit TRBD1. Sequencing was done on a sample of breast tumor tissue. CDR3 bases: TGTGCCATCAGTCGGGACAGCCCTTCACCCCTCCACTTT. As protein: CAISRDSPSPLHF.